The subject of this entry is one T cell receptor beta chain. The data derive from a study of beta chain features in type 1 diabetes. Expressed TCRB transcripts got sequenced, as all isolated RNA was reverse transcribed. The method was immunoSEQ multiplex PCR; TCRdb's version includes in-frame clones alone and lacks a portion of them. The table shows hundreds of thousands of clones, with approximately 30% occurring only once. Sequencing input: naive CD4+ T cells from blood. The source of this sequence is a man younger than 30 in good health.

The chain's CDR3 is CASIRERWETQYF. The CDR3 DNA sequence: TGTGCCAGCATCCGGGAGCGTTGGGAGACCCAGTACTTC. The V and J genes are TRBV6-1 and TRBJ2-5, with D possibly TRBD2 on 6 matching bases. Germline V gene sequence: CDR1 MNHNS, CDR2 SASEGT. This CDR3 is 13 amino acids long. The germline V and J ends were trimmed by 7 bases and 5 bases, with 14 bases remaining between them.